The sequence of this TCR beta chain was determined in a study of vaccination and CD4 T cells after COVID-19. At the level of the study: Control cultures were supplied with a CEFX pool, an HIV-1 Nef pool, or no peptide at all.

By its share, this clonotype is medium-sized (0.01 to 0.1%). The antigen is undetermined. Treatment indicated: approximately nine-day PBMC culture with coronavirus spike peptide pools or control peptides (ViraFEST assay). Vaccination was preceded and followed by negative nucleocapsid antibodies in healthy vaccine recipients, showing no prior SARS-CoV-2 infection. Days 3 and 7 saw half the medium replaced with fresh IL-2 medium. This CDR3 is built from 13 residues. The V segment lost 6 bases and the J segment 0 bases; nucleotides outside the gene matches: 1. Germline values: CDR1 MNHNS, CDR2 SASEGT. An Oncomine TCR Beta short-read assay was used to sequence the DNA from cultured CD4+ T cells. TCRdb itself ran the PCR reads through MiXCR, one entry per CDR3 protein. The sample contains about 10,000 distinct CDR3 sequences, approximately 25% of which appear only once.

The chain links TRBV6-1 to TRBJ1-1, with 7 bases matching TRBD1. The sample here was CD4+ T cells from blood, cultured in vitro, taken before SARS-CoV-2 vaccination. This TCR was sampled from a human donor who received a COVID-19 vaccine. The CDR3 DNA reads TGTGCCAGCAGGGACAGGTTGAACACTGAAGCTTTCTTT. Protein product: CASRDRLNTEAFF.